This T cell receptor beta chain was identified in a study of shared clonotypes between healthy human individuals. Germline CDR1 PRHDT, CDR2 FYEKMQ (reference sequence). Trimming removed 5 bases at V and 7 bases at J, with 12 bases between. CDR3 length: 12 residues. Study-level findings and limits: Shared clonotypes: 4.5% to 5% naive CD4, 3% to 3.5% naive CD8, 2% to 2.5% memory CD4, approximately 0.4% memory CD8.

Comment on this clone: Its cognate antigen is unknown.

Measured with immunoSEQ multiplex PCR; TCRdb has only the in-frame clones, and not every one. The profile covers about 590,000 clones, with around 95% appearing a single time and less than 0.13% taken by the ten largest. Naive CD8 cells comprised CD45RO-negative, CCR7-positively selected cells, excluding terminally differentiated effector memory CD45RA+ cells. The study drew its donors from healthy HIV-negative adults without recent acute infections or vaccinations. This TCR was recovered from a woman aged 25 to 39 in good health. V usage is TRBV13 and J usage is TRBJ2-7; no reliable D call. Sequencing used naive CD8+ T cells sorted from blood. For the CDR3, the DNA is TGTGCCAGCAGCGACGAGACTGGAGAGCAGTACTTC. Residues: CASSDETGEQYF.